What follows describes a single T cell receptor beta chain. These data are taken from a study of blood T cell repertoires in COVID-19. Study context: Samples of COVID-19 (acute and convalescent) were obtained from the United States, Italy and Spain. T cells, B-cell-depleted T cells, or PBMCs provided the cDNA or gDNA that served as material.

In the original processing: Amplification from reference gene primers served as the basis for estimated nucleated cell counts. Method: immunoSEQ multiplex PCR; TCRdb's copy keeps in-frame clones and lacks some. D and trimming were read from the DNA, whereas the V and J calls and clone size are those reported in that table. The repertoire consists of about 26,000 clones, with around 90% occurring once and the leading ten covering approximately 13%. This CDR3 is built from 14 residues. The V end was cut by 1 base, the J end by 7 bases, with 14 bases between. CDR1 GTSNPN and CDR2 SVGIG come from the germline V gene (reference sequence).

This sequence was found in a human donor in a cohort sampled during active COVID-19. The donor label of this sample is uncertain. The V call is TRBV30, the J call TRBJ1-5, with D uncertain. Sequenced input: peripheral blood. CDR3 bases: TGTGCCTGGAGTGCATATAGTGTCGGGCAGCCCCAGCATTTT. It is translated as CAWSAYSVGQPQHF.